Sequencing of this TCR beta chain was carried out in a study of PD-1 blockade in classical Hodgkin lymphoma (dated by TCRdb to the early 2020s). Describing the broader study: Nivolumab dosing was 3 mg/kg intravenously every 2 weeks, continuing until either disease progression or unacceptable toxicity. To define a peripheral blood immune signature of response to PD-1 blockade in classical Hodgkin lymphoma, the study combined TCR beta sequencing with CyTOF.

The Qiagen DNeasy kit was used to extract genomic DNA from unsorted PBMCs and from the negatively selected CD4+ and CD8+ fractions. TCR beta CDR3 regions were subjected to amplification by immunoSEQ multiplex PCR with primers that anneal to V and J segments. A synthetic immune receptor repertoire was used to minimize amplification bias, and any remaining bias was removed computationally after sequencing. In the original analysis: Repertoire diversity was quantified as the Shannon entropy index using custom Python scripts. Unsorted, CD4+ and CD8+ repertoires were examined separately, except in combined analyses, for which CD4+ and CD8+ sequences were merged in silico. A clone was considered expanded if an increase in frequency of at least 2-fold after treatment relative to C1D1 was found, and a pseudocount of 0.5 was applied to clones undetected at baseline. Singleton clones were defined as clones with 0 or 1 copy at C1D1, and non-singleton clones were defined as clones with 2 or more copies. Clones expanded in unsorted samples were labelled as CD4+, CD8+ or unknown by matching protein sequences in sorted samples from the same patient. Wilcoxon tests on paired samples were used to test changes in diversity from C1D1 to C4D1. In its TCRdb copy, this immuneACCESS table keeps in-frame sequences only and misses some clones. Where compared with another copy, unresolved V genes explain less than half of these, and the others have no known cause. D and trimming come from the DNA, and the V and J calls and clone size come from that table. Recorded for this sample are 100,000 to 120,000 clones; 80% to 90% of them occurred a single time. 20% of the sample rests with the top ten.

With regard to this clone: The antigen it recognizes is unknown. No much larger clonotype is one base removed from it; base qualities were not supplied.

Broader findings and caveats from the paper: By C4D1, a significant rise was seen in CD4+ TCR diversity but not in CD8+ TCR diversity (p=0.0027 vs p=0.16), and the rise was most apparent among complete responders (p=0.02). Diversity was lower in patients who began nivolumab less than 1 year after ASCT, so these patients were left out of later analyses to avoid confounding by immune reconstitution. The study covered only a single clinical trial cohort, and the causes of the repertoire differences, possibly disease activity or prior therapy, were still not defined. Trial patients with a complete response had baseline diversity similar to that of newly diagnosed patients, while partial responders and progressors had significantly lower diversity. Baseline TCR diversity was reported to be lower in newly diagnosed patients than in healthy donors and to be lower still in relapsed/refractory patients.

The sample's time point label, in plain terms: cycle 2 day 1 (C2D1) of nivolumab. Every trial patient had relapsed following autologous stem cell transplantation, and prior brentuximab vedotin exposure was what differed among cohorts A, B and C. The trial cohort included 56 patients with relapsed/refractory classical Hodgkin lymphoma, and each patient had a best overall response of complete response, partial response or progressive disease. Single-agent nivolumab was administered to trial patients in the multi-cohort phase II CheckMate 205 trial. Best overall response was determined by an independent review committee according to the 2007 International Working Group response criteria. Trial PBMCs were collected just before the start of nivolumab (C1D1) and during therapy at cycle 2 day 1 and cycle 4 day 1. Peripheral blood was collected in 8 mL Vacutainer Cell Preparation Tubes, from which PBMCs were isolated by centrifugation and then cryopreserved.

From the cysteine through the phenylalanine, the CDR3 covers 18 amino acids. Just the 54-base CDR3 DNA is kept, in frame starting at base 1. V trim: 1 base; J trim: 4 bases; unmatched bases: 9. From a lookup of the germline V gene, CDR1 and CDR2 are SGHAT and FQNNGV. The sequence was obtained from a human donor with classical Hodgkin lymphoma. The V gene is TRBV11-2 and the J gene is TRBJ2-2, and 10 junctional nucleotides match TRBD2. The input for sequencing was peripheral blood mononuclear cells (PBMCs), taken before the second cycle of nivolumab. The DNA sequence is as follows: TGTGCCAGCAGCTTAGCCTCTAGCGGGAGCCTTACCACCGGGGAGCTGTTTTTT. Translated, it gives CASSLASSGSLTTGELFF. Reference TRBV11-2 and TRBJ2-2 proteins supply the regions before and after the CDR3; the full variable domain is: EAGVAQSPRYKIIEKRQSVAFWCNPISGHATLYWYQQILGQGPKLLIQFQNNGVVDDSQLPKDRFSAERLKGVDSTLKIQPAKLEDSAVYLCASSLASSGSLTTGELFFGEGSRLTVL.